These T cell receptor beta chains were read from a single sample in a study of T cells in tuberculosis. Using immunoSEQ multiplex PCR, the repertoire was profiled, and TCRdb retains in-frame clones only, with some absent. The table has tens of thousands of clones, over 85% seen once. The sequenced sample consisted of PBMCs. These receptors were taken from a donor aged 10 to 29 with latent tuberculosis or without tuberculosis infection. Some clones in this sample may be carry-over from other donors' samples. Both conserved end residues are part of each CDR3. The order of the fields is D gene, V gene, J gene, clone size, CDR3 DNA, CDR3 protein. A D gene is named only where the DNA matches it firmly. Size values are once, few and many counts, or a class for expanded clones, and some rows have none.

>-|TRBV7-9|TRBJ2-7|-
TGTGCCAGCAGCTTAGGAGAGGGCGTGGAGTACTTC
CASSLGEGVEYF
>TRBD1|TRBV6-5|TRBJ1-3|-
TGTGCCAGCAGTTCGGACAGGGTTGACACCATATATTTT
CASSSDRVDTIYF
>-|TRBV6-1|TRBJ2-3|-
TGTGCCACCCAGCGGTCTAGCACAGATACGCAGTATTTT
CATQRSSTDTQYF
>TRBD1|TRBV4-2|TRBJ2-1|-
TGTGCCAGCAGCCAAGATGGGACAGGGGGCTACAATGAGCAGTTCTTC
CASSQDGTGGYNEQFF
>-|TRBV5-1|TRBJ2-6|-
TGCGCCAGCAGCTCCCCATTTTCTGGGGCCAACGTCCTGACTTTC
CASSSPFSGANVLTF
>-|TRBV30|TRBJ1-2|once
TGTGCCTGGAGAGGTTCAAACAGGGACGGCTACACCTTC
CAWRGSNRDGYTF
>-|TRBV11-2|TRBJ2-1|-
TGTGCCAGCAGCTCTCACCCGGGGGAGCAGTTCTTC
CASSSHPGEQFF
>-|TRBV21-1|TRBJ2-1|-
TGTGCCAGCAGCATCCGATCGGGACTAGCGGGAGTCAATGAGCAGTTCTTC
CASSIRSGLAGVNEQFF
>-|TRBV6-5|TRBJ1-2|-
TGTGCCAGCAGATCGAGTCAAGGGGATGGCTACACCTTC
CASRSSQGDGYTF
>TRBD1|TRBV5-1|TRBJ1-3|-
TGCGCCAGCAGCTTGGAAAATCGGCAGGGGGCTCTTGCTGGAAACACCATATATTTT
CASSLENRQGALAGNTIYF
>-|TRBV27|TRBJ2-3|-
TGTGCCAGCAGTCCCGGGGATACGCAGTATTTT
CASSPGDTQYF
>-|TRBV19|TRBJ2-3|-
TGTGCCAGTAGTATTTTCGGCGGAAACACAGATACGCAGTATTTT
CASSIFGGNTDTQYF
>-|TRBV27|TRBJ2-7|-
TGTGCCAGCAGGAGCACCTACGAGCAGTACTTC
CASRSTYEQYF
>-|TRBV6-5|TRBJ2-7|-
TGTGCCAGCAGTTCCCCTAGCAGAGGTTACTACGAGCAGTACTTC
CASSSPSRGYYEQYF
>TRBD1|TRBV18|TRBJ2-5|-
TGTGCCAGCTCAGGAGGGACAGGGGAAGAGACCCAGTACTTC
CASSGGTGEETQYF
>-|TRBV7-9|TRBJ1-1|-
TGTGCCAGCAGCTGGTTTAGGGGGAACACTGAAGCTTTCTTT
CASSWFRGNTEAFF
>TRBD2|TRBV11-1|TRBJ2-1|-
TGTGCCAGCAGCTTAGCGAGGACTAGCGGACACAATGAGCAGTTCTTC
CASSLARTSGHNEQFF